The next 4 T cell receptor beta chains were all read from a single sample in a study of vaccination effects on CD4 cells after COVID-19. Measured with immunoSEQ multiplex PCR; TCRdb has only the in-frame clones, and not every one. The repertoire holds 24,000 or so clones, with about 77% as singletons. Their antigen targets remain unknown. Viral peptide pools were used in the ViraFEST assay to expand antigen-specific CD4+ T cells, and sequencing came afterward. Scientists isolated CD4+ T cells after a roughly 10-day culture period ended. According to PCR results, the person was infected with SARS-CoV-2 between March and December 2020. This sample comprised CD4+ T cells from PBMCs cultured with HCoV-NL63 spike peptides, obtained before COVID-19 vaccination. These receptors were taken from a human donor who had a prior SARS-CoV-2 infection.

The rearrangement links TRBV3-1 (or the pseudogene TRBV3-2) to TRBJ2-7; D uncertain. There are 13 residues in the CDR3. The germline V and J ends were trimmed by 1 base and 2 bases, with 6 bases remaining between them. The germline V gene has CDR1 LGHDT and CDR2 YNNKEL (reference sequence). Written as DNA, the CDR3 is TGTGCCAGCAGCCAAGGCGAGCCCTACGAGCAGTACTTC. The encoded protein is CASSQGEPYEQYF.

This clone was detected a few times. The rearrangement joins TRBV11-3 to TRBJ1-1; D is unclear. In germline, CDR1 is SGHNT, CDR2 YENEEA. This CDR3 region has 14 residues. Trimming removed 3 bases at V and 2 bases at J, with 10 bases between. CDR3 region: CASSFRGGNTEAFF. The CDR3 bases are TGTGCCAGCAGCTTCCGGGGTGGAAACACTGAAGCTTTCTTT.

The chain has TRBV6-1 and TRBJ1-1, with 10 bases matching TRBD1. In germline, CDR1 is MNHNS, CDR2 SASEGT. The CDR3 is 16 residues long. Trimming at V came to 2 bases and at J to 5 bases, leaving 8 bases not matched to a gene. Written as DNA, the CDR3 is TGTGCCAGCAGTGAACAGGGGACAGGGGCTCTAACTGAAGCTTTCTTT. Encoded protein: CASSEQGTGALTEAFF.

This clone appeared a single time. This chain joins TRBV28 and TRBJ1-5; perhaps TRBD1 as D (6 bases). The CDR3 sequence is 15 residues long. Between the trimmed V and J ends, which lost 7 bases and 2 bases, there was a span of 15 bases. Germline loops: CDR1 MDHEN, CDR2 SYDVKM. DNA for the CDR3: TGTGCCAGCACTACTGGGGGGGGCGGCAATCAGCCCCAGCATTTT. Translating it yields CASTTGGGGNQPQHF.